This T cell receptor (beta chain) originates from a study of blood T cell repertoires in COVID-19. About the research overall: Samples came from the United States, Italy and Spain, spanning acute and convalescent COVID-19. T cells, B-cell-depleted T cells, or PBMCs provided the cDNA or gDNA that served as material.

Per the authors' pipeline: Using reference gene primer amplification, nucleated cell counts were estimated. Measured with immunoSEQ multiplex PCR; TCRdb has only the in-frame clones, and not every one. V, J and clone size are taken as reported in that table, and D and trimming were inferred from the DNA itself. The repertoire holds nearly 95,000 clones, more than 65% seen once, with 16% in the top ten. CDR3 length equals 15 residues. Germline V gene data show CDR1 as SGHAT and CDR2 as FQNNGV. J gave up 4 bases and V 0 bases, and 5 bases lay outside the gene matches. Sequencing used peripheral blood. The TCR comes from a human donor in a cohort sampled during active COVID-19. This rearrangement joins TRBV11-2 to TRBJ2-5; TRBD1 agrees at 7 bases. In DNA form, the CDR3 reads TGTGCCAGCAGCTTAGATCTGAGACAGGGAGAGACCCAGTACTTC. It translates to CASSLDLRQGETQYF. Variable domain in full (rest from reference TRBV11-2 and TRBJ2-5): EAGVAQSPRYKIIEKRQSVAFWCNPISGHATLYWYQQILGQGPKLLIQFQNNGVVDDSQLPKDRFSAERLKGVDSTLKIQPAKLEDSAVYLCASSLDLRQGETQYFGPGTRLLVL.